There are a few counts of the clone carrying this TCR beta chain. Antigen unknown. The CDR3 covers 15 residues. V lost 1 base to trimming and J lost 0 bases, with 6 bases between them. Germline CDR1 and CDR2: MNHEY and SVGAGI. This sample was taken from a study of T cell repertoires in cytomegalovirus infection. Study-level results: The study identified carriers of CMV plus the relevant HLA from cumulative public TCR beta family frequency.

TCRdb itself ran the reads through MiXCR, one entry per CDR3 protein. The profile shows about half a million distinct CDR3 sequences, more than 30% of them singletons. The receptor comes from a human donor in good health (CMV status not recorded). Some clones in this sample may be carry-over from other donors' samples. This rearrangement joins TRBV6-5 to TRBJ1-4; no clear D. Sample: cultured PBMCs, taken from culture after CMV antigen stimulation. CDR3 DNA: TGTGCCAGCAGTTACTTCGAACCAACTAATGAAAAACTGTTTTTT. Translated, it gives CASSYFEPTNEKLFF.